These 26 T cell receptor delta chains share one sample of origin, sequenced in a study of γδ T cells in repeated Plasmodium falciparum infection (dated by TCRdb to about 2021). For bulk TCR repertoire analysis, Vgamma9/Vdelta2+ and Vdelta2-negative gammadelta T cell populations were isolated by flow sorting from peripheral blood mononuclear cells. The library was made by multiplex PCR. The sequencer was an Illumina MiSeq. TCRdb called clones afresh from the public reads with CATT; identical DNA rows were later merged. The sample records 45,000 to 70,000 delta-chain clones, around 1.5% of which are singletons. 15% of the sample goes to the ten largest clones. The specimen was gamma-delta T cells from blood. The receptors here all came from a pool of human donors (malaria-infected and uninfected, not separated).

This clone has a handful of counts. A far larger clone is one base from this, pointing to a likely read error. The same CDR3 can be traced to other DNA sequences in this sample. V usage is TRDV1 and J usage is TRDJ1, with 12 nucleotides matching TRDD3. Assignment of the J gene here rests on matching the DNA to germline, because TCRdb gives none. CDR1 is TSWWSYY, CDR2 QGS, per germline. This CDR3 has 24 amino acids. The DNA for the CDR3 is TGTGCCCTTGGGGAGCTTCCTAGGTCTTGGGGCCGAGCTACTGGGGGATACCCCACCGATAAACTCATCTTT. Encoded protein: CALGELPRSWGRATGGYPTDKLIF.

This clone was seen a handful of times. A read error likely explains this, since a far larger clone differs by one base. This specimen includes other DNA sequences encoding the same CDR3. CDR3 loop: CALGELKSPPWGGGYALLGDKLIF. Written as DNA, the CDR3 is TGTGCCCTTGGGGAATTAAAAAGTCCTCCCTGGGGTGGGGGATACGCCTTGTTGGGCGATAAACTCATCTTT. The rearrangement links TRDV1 to TRDJ1, with 11 bases fitting TRDD3. Here the J gene was assigned by germline matching of the DNA, as TCRdb has none. The germline V gene has CDR1 TSWWSYY and CDR2 QGS. The CDR3 totals 24 residues.

This clone was recorded a few times. The mismatch at residue 2 between this DNA's translation and the TCRdb protein of a much larger clone likely reflects a read error; the protein shown is translated from the DNA. The chain links TRDV1 to TRDJ3, with D perhaps matching TRDD2 (6 bases). The CDR3 covers 24 residues. The germline V gene encodes CDR1 TSWWSYY and CDR2 QGS. DNA of the CDR3: TGTTCTCTTGGGGAACTAGGTTCCTCCAGATTACTGCAACCTTTCCTATGGGACACCCGACAGATGTTTTTC. Translated: CSLGELGSSRLLQPFLWDTRQMFF.

This clone showed up many times. This DNA's translation differs at residue 5 from TCRdb's protein, which comes from a much larger clone; a read error is likely, and the protein shown is translated from the DNA. J is TRDJ3 and V is TRDV1; D gene unclear. Trimming removed 4 bases at V and 2 bases at J, with 12 bases between. The V gene's germline CDR1 is TSWWSYY and CDR2 QGS. The CDR3 length is 17 residues. The CDR3 protein is CALGANHRPWDTRQMFF. The CDR3 nucleotides read TGTGCTCTTGGGGCAAACCACAGGCCCTGGGACACCCGACAGATGTTTTTC.

This clone was found a few times. This likely stems from a read error, as it lies one base from a far larger clone. Additional DNA sequences in this sample encode the identical CDR3. This chain connects TRDV1 to TRDJ1, with 7 bases aligning to TRDD3. In the absence of a J gene in TCRdb, the DNA was matched to germline to assign it here. Germline V gives CDR1 TSWWSYY, CDR2 QGS. The CDR3 spans 17 residues. CDR3 sequence (DNA): TGTGCCCTTGGGGAACTGGGGTCCCCCTGGTACACCGATAAACTCATCTTT. Encoded protein: CALGELGSPWYTDKLIF.

This clone was observed many times. TCRdb has a much larger clone's protein, which differs at residue 14 from the translation of this DNA, likely because of a read error; what is shown is the protein translated from the DNA. This sequence joins TRDV1 and TRDJ1; 8 bases align to TRDD3. The V gene's germline CDR1 is TSWWSYY and CDR2 QGS. The length of the CDR3 is 20 residues. Unmatched junction bases numbered 17, after V lost 1 base and J lost 1 base. The CDR3 region has the DNA TGTGCTCTTGGGGAACCCAGCCCTCCCAAATACTGGGGGCCCACCGATAAACTCATCTTT. Protein: CALGEPSPPKYWGPTDKLIF.

Details on this clone: TCRdb's protein, taken from a much larger clone, differs from this DNA's translation at residue 11, likely owing to a read error; the protein displayed comes from the DNA. This rearrangement joins TRDV1 to TRDJ1, with D possibly being TRDD3 (5 bases). TCRdb is silent on the J gene; assignment here came from matching the DNA to germline. Trimming shortened V by 2 bases and J by 1 base, and 38 bases separated the two germline ends. Germline V gene sequence: CDR1 TSWWSYY, CDR2 QGS. The CDR3 is 24 amino acids. The CDR3, as DNA: TGTGCTCTTGGGGAATTAGCCTCCGATACTGAGGGATGCCGGATTAGGAGAGGCACCGATAAACTCATCTTT. Its protein product is CALGELASDTEGCRIRRGTDKLIF.

On this clone itself: Given a far larger clone just one base away, this is likely a sequencing read error. Different DNA sequences within this sample yield the same CDR3. The rearrangement uses TRDV1 and TRDJ1; tentatively, D is TRDD2 or TRDD3 (5 bases each). The germline V gene has CDR1 TSWWSYY and CDR2 QGS. The CDR3 runs 21 residues. CDR3 sequence: CALGEPGLLYRWALYTDKLIF. In DNA, the CDR3 is TGTGCTCTTGGGGAACCCGGCCTTCTTTACCGCTGGGCCCTTTACACCGACAAACTCATCTTT.

This clone has at least ten counts. A far larger clone is a single base away, which makes a read error likely. No DNA is shown, since the ends of the CDR3 on it are uncertain; the CDR3 is the one TCRdb lists. CDR3 amino acids: CALQSGPPFTGGYAYTDKLIF. V and J are TRDV1 and TRDJ1; the table's D call TRDD3 went unverified against the DNA. A total of 21 residues make up the CDR3, ends included. CDR1 TSWWSYY and CDR2 QGS come from the germline V gene.

The sample holds many counts of this clone. V usage is TRDV3 and J usage is TRDJ1, with D perhaps matching TRDD2 (6 bases). V gave up 4 bases and J gave up 3 bases, with 33 bases separating them. CDR1 is TVYSNPD, CDR2 GDNSRS, per germline (reference sequence). The CDR3 is made up of 19 amino acids. This CDR3 is CASMPGAFRGLLDPDKLIF. CDR3 nucleotides: TGTGCCTCCATGCCGGGCGCCTTCCGGGGGTTACTCGACCCCGATAAACTCATCTTT.

Concerning this clone itself: A read error likely explains why the TCRdb protein, taken from a much larger clone, differs from this DNA's translation at residue 4; the protein shown is translated from the DNA. The chain combines TRDV3 with TRDJ1, with TRDD2 matching over 9 bases. After removal of 2 bases from V and 4 bases from J, the junction contained 35 bases not matched to a gene. This CDR3 has 23 amino acids. Germline V gives CDR1 TVYSNPD, CDR2 GDNSRS (reference sequence). The CDR3 sequence is CAFVMLSLPTAYWGPLRHDKLIF. In DNA form, the CDR3 reads TGTGCCTTTGTGATGTTGAGCCTTCCTACGGCCTACTGGGGACCCTTAAGGCACGATAAACTCATCTTT.

This clone has ten or more counts. The protein in TCRdb stems from a much larger clone and differs at residue 3 from this DNA's translation, likely a read error; here the protein is translated from the DNA. The chain uses TRDV1 and TRDJ1; 10 positions match TRDD3. Germline V gene data show CDR1 as TSWWSYY and CDR2 as QGS. The CDR3 covers 18 residues. CDR3 DNA: TGTGCTCCTGGGGAAGGCCTTGTTGGGGGATACATGACCGATAAACTCATCTTT. It translates to CAPGEGLVGGYMTDKLIF.

Many counts were recorded for this clone. TCRdb's protein, taken from a much larger clone, differs from this DNA's translation at residue 12, likely owing to a read error; the protein displayed comes from the DNA. V is TRDV1 and J is TRDJ1; D is unclear. CDR1 and CDR2 (germline): TSWWSYY, QGS. This CDR3 has 18 amino acids. Trimming stripped 2 bases from V and 1 base from J, with 20 bases between. CDR3 amino acids: CALGEIAQVVPRTDKLIF. CDR3 in DNA: TGTGCTCTTGGGGAAATTGCTCAAGTCGTCCCCCGCACCGATAAACTCATCTTT.

This clone was detected only a few times. A far larger clone is a single base away, which makes a read error likely. Within the sample, other DNA sequences also encode this same CDR3. This chain links TRDV2 with TRDJ1; 11 bases match TRDD3. The germline gives CDR1 GEAIGNYY, CDR2 EKD. J gave up 2 bases and V 5 bases, and 30 bases lay outside the gene matches. The CDR3 covers 23 residues. The CDR3 is CACVVRGFGARVRLGDNTDKLIF. The CDR3 DNA reads TGTGCCTGTGTAGTCCGAGGATTCGGGGCTAGGGTTAGACTGGGGGATAATACCGATAAACTCATCTTT.

This clone appeared many times. TCRdb attributes to this sequence the protein of a much larger clone, which differs from the DNA translation at residue 9; a read error is likely, and the protein displayed is translated from the DNA. The genes are TRDV1 and TRDJ1; tentatively, D is TRDD2 or TRDD3 (5 bases each). V was clipped by 0 bases and J by 0 bases, with 26 bases between them. This CDR3 contains 21 residues. CDR1 and CDR2 from the germline V gene are TSWWSYY and QGS. The DNA for the CDR3 is TGTGCTCTTGGGGAACTAGAGGAAGCGCCCATGCCCTACTGGTACACCGATAAACTCATCTTT. Residues: CALGELEEAPMPYWYTDKLIF.

This clone was found a few times. The protein given by TCRdb reflects a much larger clone and differs at residue 20 from this DNA's translation, likely from a read error; the protein shown is the DNA's translation. This chain uses TRDV1 with TRDJ1; 13 bases fit TRDD3. Here the J gene was assigned by germline matching of the DNA, as TCRdb has none. V lost 0 bases and J lost 0; bases outside the gene matches: 34. Germline CDR1 and CDR2: TSWWSYY and QGS. CDR3 length: 28 amino acids. For the CDR3, the DNA is TGTGCTCTTGGGGAACTACCCGCGGCCTTCCTACGTTTTGGACTGGGGGATACGCCGCCACGGTACACCGATAAACTCATCTTT. Its protein product is CALGELPAAFLRFGLGDTPPRYTDKLIF.

As to this clone: One base separates it from a far larger clone, so it is likely a read error. Within the sample, other DNA sequences also encode this same CDR3. The V call is TRDV1, the J call TRDJ1, with 10 bases aligning to TRDD3. There are 19 residues in the CDR3. V was pared by 3 bases and J by 8 bases, with 21 bases of the junction left unmatched. Germline V gene lookup returns CDR1 TSWWSYY and CDR2 QGS. CDR3 region: CALGEGGMRGTGGWEKLIF. In DNA form, the CDR3 reads TGTGCTCTTGGGGAGGGAGGGATGCGCGGTACTGGGGGATGGGAGAAACTCATCTTT.

The chain recombines TRDV1 with TRDJ1; 12 bases are shared with TRDD3. TCRdb supplies no J gene; here it was assigned by aligning the nucleotide sequence to germline. The germline V gene encodes CDR1 TSWWSYY and CDR2 QGS. The CDR3 length is 23 residues. Germline trimming cut 5 bases from V and 0 bases from J; bases unmatched to any gene: 25. The CDR3 region has the DNA TGTGCTCTTGGGATCGGGTCTGGTACTGGGGGATACCGGCCCCCTCGGTACACCGATAAACTCATCTTT. The encoded protein is CALGIGSGTGGYRPPRYTDKLIF.

This clone turned up a few times. For this DNA, TCRdb reports the protein of a much larger clone, which diverges at residue 6, most likely from a read error; the protein presented here is translated directly from the DNA. The rearrangement joins TRDV2 to TRDJ1; 7 bases are a match to TRDD3. Here the J gene was assigned by germline matching of the DNA, as TCRdb has none. Germline V CDR1 and CDR2: GEAIGNYY, EKD. Trimming cost V 0 bases and J 0 bases; bases outside gene matches: 6. CDR3 length: 16 residues. The chain's CDR3 is CACDTTGVINTDKLIF. In nucleotides, the CDR3 is TGTGCCTGTGACACCACTGGGGTAATCAACACCGATAAACTCATCTTT.

Turning to this clone: TCRdb's protein, taken from a much larger clone, differs from this DNA's translation at residue 5, likely owing to a read error; the protein displayed comes from the DNA. This rearrangement joins TRDV1 to TRDJ1; D may match TRDD2 or TRDD3 (5 bases each). TCRdb does not report a J gene; here it was assigned by matching the DNA to germline references. This CDR3 region has 14 residues. V was clipped by 4 bases and J by 7 bases, with 16 bases between them. From germline, CDR1 is TSWWSYY and CDR2 QGS. The CDR3, as DNA: TGTGCTCTTGGGGGACTTCCGATACCGGGTAAACTCATCTTT. Its protein is CALGGLPIPGKLIF.

This clone has ten or more counts. The protein recorded in TCRdb matches a much larger clone and deviates from this DNA's translation at residue 6, suggesting a read error; the protein here is obtained by translating the DNA. The gene calls are TRDV1 and TRDJ2; 11 bases fit TRDD3. Per the germline V gene, CDR1 is TSWWSYY and CDR2 is QGS. Unmatched junction bases numbered 25, after V lost 2 bases and J lost 8 bases. The CDR3 contains 22 residues. The CDR3 spells CALGEVFPYWGISARAVAQLFF. The CDR3 DNA sequence: TGTGCTCTTGGGGAAGTCTTCCCGTACTGGGGGATATCGGCTCGAGCCGTGGCACAACTCTTCTTT.

This clone was detected a few times. For this DNA, TCRdb reports the protein of a much larger clone, which diverges at residue 8, most likely from a read error; the protein presented here is translated directly from the DNA. This rearrangement joins TRDV2 to TRDJ1; D is uncertain. TCRdb records no J gene; here it was assigned by comparing the DNA to germline. The germline gives CDR1 GEAIGNYY, CDR2 EKD. CDR3 size: 14 residues. Trimming removed 0 bases from V and 0 bases from J, with 7 bases in between. The CDR3 spells CACDTLEHTDKLIF. The CDR3 coding sequence is TGTGCCTGTGACACCCTAGAGCACACCGATAAACTCATCTTT.

This clone has more than one count but fewer than ten. A far larger clone is off by one base, so a read error is likely. This chain connects TRDV1 to TRDJ1, with no clear D. In the absence of a J gene in TCRdb, the DNA was matched to germline to assign it here. CDR1 TSWWSYY and CDR2 QGS come from the germline V gene. Trimming took off 1 base at V and 5 bases at J, with 5 bases between the two ends. The CDR3 contains 12 residues. This CDR3 reads CALGERTDKLIF. The CDR3 DNA reads as TGTGCTCTTGGGGAACGAACTGATAAACTCATCTTT.

This clone has a count of ten or more. This chain links TRDV1 with TRDJ1; D is uncertain. The germline V gene has CDR1 TSWWSYY and CDR2 QGS. The CDR3 has 11 amino acids. The V and J ends lost 3 bases and 10 bases respectively, with 9 bases between them. The CDR3 is CALGDGLVLIF. In DNA, the CDR3 is TGTGCTCTTGGGGACGGCTTGGTACTCATCTTT.

This clone appeared a few times. TCRdb has a much larger clone's protein, which differs at residue 14 from the translation of this DNA, likely because of a read error; what is shown is the protein translated from the DNA. Other DNA sequences in this sample translate to the same CDR3. The rearrangement uses TRDV1 and TRDJ1, with D possibly matching TRDD3 (5 bases). Matching the DNA to germline supplied the J gene, which TCRdb does not give. The CDR3 length is 21 residues. V was cut by 0 bases and J by 0 bases, with 26 bases left in between. The germline CDR1 and CDR2 sequences are TSWWSYY and QGS. CDR3 amino acids: CALGELAVAGSSRRYTDKLIF. In nucleotides, the CDR3 is TGTGCTCTTGGGGAACTAGCGGTGGCGGGATCCTCAAGACGGTACACCGATAAACTCATCTTT.

As DNA, the CDR3 is TGTGCTCTTGGGGGATCAGCTTTTTTC. It yields the protein CALGGSAFF. Called V gene: TRDV1; the J gene was not called. Germline V lookup: CDR1 TSWWSYY, CDR2 QGS. The CDR3 has 9 residues.